These 9 T cell receptor beta chains were sequenced from one sample in a study of cytomegalovirus exposure and HLA in healthy donors. Primers for the PCR totalled 60 Vbeta and 13 Jbeta. Clones were read by immunoSEQ multiplex PCR, and TCRdb kept only the in-frame ones, dropping some. This sample has 75,000 to 90,000 clones, with around a tenth found just once. What was sequenced was PBMCs. The receptors stem from a man aged 55 to 70 in good health and CMV-seropositive.

This clone was observed a few times. The chain employs TRBV7-2 and TRBJ2-7, with 9 bases identical to TRBD1. The ends lost 5 bases at V and 6 bases at J; junction bases unmatched: 5. From germline, CDR1 is SGHTA and CDR2 FQGNSA. The CDR3 has 13 residues. In DNA, the CDR3 is TGTGCCAGCAGCGGGACAGGGTCGGGCGAGCAGTACTTC. This encodes CASSGTGSGEQYF.

The V call is TRBV12-5, the J call TRBJ2-1, with 9 bases fitting TRBD2. The CDR3 contains 17 residues. Germline V lookup: CDR1 LGHNT, CDR2 FRNRAP. J lost 9 bases, V lost 0 bases, and 12 bases had no gene match. The CDR3 loop is CASGLVRSAGGPGEQFF. CDR3 nucleotides: TGTGCTAGTGGTTTGGTACGATCGGCGGGAGGGCCGGGTGAGCAGTTCTTC.

This chain uses TRBV28 with TRBJ2-3, with D possibly TRBD2 on 7 matching bases. Germline loops: CDR1 MDHEN, CDR2 SYDVKM. The CDR3 consists of 16 residues. V gave up 6 bases and J gave up 4 bases, with 20 bases separating them. The CDR3 sequence: CASSMGGGGGADTQYF. The CDR3 region has the DNA TGTGCCAGCAGCATGGGAGGCGGGGGCGGGGCAGATACGCAGTATTTT.

This chain uses TRBV27 with TRBJ2-7; 9 bases are a match to TRBD2. The CDR3 is 16 residues long. Looked up from germline, CDR1 is MNHEY and CDR2 is SMNVEV (reference sequence). V shed 6 bases, J shed 3 bases, and the junction held 12 bases outside the gene matches. CDR3 coding DNA: TGTGCCAGCAGCCCCGTGGGGCGGGAGGGTCGCTACGAGCAGTACTTC. This codes for CASSPVGREGRYEQYF.

This clone has a handful of counts. V is TRBV6-1 and J is TRBJ2-3, with D perhaps matching TRBD2 (5 bases). The CDR3 totals 15 residues. Trimming removed 10 bases from V and 4 bases from J, with 21 bases in between. CDR1 is MNHNS, CDR2 SASEGT, per germline. CDR3 DNA: TGTGCCACTCCTCGTGGACCCCGGAGGTCAGATACGCAGTATTTT. Its translation: CATPRGPRRSDTQYF.

The chain recombines TRBV2 with TRBJ2-5, with D possibly TRBD1 on 5 matching bases. The CDR3 has 14 residues. Per the germline V gene, CDR1 is SNHLY and CDR2 is FYNNEI. Trimming cost V 7 bases and J 6 bases, with 18 bases left between them. The CDR3 sequence is CASIDETVKKTQYF. In DNA, the CDR3 is TGTGCCAGCATCGACGAGACAGTCAAGAAGACCCAGTACTTC.

The chain joins TRBV5-1 to TRBJ2-7; 8 positions match TRBD1. V shed 2 bases, J shed 7 bases, and the junction held 8 bases outside the gene matches. The CDR3 totals 14 residues. From germline, CDR1 is SGHRS and CDR2 YFSETQ. The CDR3 region has the DNA TGCGCCAGCAGCTTAGGCGGACAGGGCTGGGAGCAGTACGTC. Protein sequence: CASSLGGQGWEQYV.

There are a few counts of this clone. The rearrangement joins TRBV6-1 to TRBJ1-4; 10 bases map to TRBD1. V dropped 0 bases and J dropped 7; count of bases not matched to a gene: 14. Germline values: CDR1 MNHNS, CDR2 SASEGT. There are 19 residues in the CDR3. The CDR3 coding sequence is TGTGCCAGCAGTGAAGCGTTGACAGGGGGCGCGGGTTCCTCTGAAAAACTGTTTTTT. This gives the protein CASSEALTGGAGSSEKLFF.

The CDR3: CASSPAGTDTQYF. The CDR3 nucleotides are TGTGCCAGCAGCCCTGCGGGCACAGATACGCAGTATTTT. V is TRBV5-5 and J is TRBJ2-3; the D is unclear. CDR1 is SGHKS, CDR2 YYEKEE, per germline (reference sequence). V lost 4 bases and J lost 1, with 7 bases in between. The CDR3 has 13 amino acids.